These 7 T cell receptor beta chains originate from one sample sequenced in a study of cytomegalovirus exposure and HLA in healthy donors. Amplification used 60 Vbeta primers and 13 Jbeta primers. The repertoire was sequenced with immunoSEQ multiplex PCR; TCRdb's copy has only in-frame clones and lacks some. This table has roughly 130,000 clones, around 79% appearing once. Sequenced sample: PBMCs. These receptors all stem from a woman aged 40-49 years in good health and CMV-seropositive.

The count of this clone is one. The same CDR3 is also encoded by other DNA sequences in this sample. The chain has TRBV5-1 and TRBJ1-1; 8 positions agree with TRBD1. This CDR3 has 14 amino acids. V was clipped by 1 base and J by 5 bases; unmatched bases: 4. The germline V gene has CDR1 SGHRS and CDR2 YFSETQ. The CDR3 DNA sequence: TGCGCCAGCAGCTTGACAGGGGGGGATACTGAAGCTTTCTTT. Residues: CASSLTGGDTEAFF.

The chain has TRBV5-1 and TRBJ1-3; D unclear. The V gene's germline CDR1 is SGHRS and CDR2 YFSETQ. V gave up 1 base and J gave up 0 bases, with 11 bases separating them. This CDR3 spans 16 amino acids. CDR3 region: CASSLMEGSSGNTIYF. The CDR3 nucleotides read TGCGCCAGCAGCTTGATGGAGGGAAGCTCTGGAAACACCATATATTTT.

This CDR3 reads CSVGTGGTDTQYF. The CDR3 DNA is TGCAGCGTAGGGACAGGGGGCACAGATACGCAGTATTTT. The chain employs TRBV29-1 and TRBJ2-3, with TRBD1 matching 10 bases. In germline, CDR1 is SQVTM, CDR2 ANQGSEA. The CDR3 covers 13 residues. With V trimmed by 6 bases and J by 1 base, 1 base remained unmatched.

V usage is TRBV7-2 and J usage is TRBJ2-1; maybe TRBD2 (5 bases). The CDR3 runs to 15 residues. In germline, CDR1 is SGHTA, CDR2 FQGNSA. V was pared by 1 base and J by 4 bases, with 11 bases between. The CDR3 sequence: CASSLGRGLYNEQFF. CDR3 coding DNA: TGTGCCAGCAGCTTAGGGCGCGGGCTGTACAATGAGCAGTTCTTC.

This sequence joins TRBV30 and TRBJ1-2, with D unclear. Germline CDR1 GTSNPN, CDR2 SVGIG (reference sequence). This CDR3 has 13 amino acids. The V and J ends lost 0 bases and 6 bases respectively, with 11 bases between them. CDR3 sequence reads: CAWSVGLKDGYTF. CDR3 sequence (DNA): TGTGCCTGGAGTGTTGGGCTAAAGGATGGCTACACCTTC. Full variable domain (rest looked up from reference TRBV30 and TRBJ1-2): SQTIHQWPATLVQPVGSPLSLECTVEGTSNPNLYWYRQAAGRGLQLLFYSVGIGQISSEVPQNLSASRPQDRQFILSSKKLLLSDSGFYLCAWSVGLKDGYTFGSGTRLTVV.

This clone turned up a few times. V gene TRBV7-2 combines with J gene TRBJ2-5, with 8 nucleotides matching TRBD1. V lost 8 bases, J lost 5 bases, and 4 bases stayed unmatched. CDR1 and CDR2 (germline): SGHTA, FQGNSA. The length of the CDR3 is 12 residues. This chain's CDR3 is CASLTGGETQYF. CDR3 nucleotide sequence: TGTGCCAGCCTCACAGGGGGGGAGACCCAGTACTTC.

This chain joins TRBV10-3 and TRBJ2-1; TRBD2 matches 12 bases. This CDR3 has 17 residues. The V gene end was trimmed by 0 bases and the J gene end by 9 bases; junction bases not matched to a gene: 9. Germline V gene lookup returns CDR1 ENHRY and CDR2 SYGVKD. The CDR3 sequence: CAISESASGGVRSEQFF. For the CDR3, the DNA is TGTGCCATCAGTGAGTCCGCTAGCGGGGGGGTGCGAAGTGAGCAGTTCTTC.